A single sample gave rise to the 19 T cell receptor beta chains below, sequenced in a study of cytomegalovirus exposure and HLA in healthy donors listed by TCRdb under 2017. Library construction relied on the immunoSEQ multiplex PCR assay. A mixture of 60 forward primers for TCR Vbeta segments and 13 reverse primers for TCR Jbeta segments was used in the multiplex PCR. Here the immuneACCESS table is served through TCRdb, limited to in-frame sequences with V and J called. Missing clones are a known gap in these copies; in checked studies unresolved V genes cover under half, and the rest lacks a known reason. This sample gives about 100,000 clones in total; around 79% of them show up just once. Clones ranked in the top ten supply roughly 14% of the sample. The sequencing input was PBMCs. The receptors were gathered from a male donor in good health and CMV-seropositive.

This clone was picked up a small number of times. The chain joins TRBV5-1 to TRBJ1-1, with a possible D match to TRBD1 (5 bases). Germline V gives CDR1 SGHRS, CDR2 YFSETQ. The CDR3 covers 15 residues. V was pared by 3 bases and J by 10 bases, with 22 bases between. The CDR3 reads CASSYTEGRERGAFF. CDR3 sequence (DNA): TGCGCCAGCAGCTATACGGAGGGGAGAGAGAGGGGAGCTTTCTTT.

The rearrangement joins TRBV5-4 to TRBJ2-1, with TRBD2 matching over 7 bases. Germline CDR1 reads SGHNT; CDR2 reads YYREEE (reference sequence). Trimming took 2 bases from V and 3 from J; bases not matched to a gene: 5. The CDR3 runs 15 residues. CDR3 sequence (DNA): TGTGCCAGCAGCTTTCAGACGGGAGGCTACAATGAGCAGTTCTTC. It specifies CASSFQTGGYNEQFF.

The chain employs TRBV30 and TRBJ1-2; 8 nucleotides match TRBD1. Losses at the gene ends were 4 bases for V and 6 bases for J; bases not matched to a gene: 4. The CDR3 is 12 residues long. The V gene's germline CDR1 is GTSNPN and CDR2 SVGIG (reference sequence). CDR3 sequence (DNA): TGTGCCTGGACAGGGGGCCGGGATGGCTACACCTTC. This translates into CAWTGGRDGYTF.

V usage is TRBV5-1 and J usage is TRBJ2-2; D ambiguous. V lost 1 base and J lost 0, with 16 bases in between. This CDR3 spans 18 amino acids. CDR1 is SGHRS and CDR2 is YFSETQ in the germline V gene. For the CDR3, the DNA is TGCGCCAGCAGCTTGTGGCCGACTCGTATCACGAACACCGGGGAGCTGTTTTTT. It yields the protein CASSLWPTRITNTGELFF.

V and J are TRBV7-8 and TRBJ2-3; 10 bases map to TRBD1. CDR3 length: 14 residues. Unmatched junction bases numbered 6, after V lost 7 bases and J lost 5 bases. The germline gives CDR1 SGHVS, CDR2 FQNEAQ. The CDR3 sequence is CASTRRDRGDTQYF. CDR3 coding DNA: TGTGCCAGCACCCGCCGGGACAGGGGAGATACGCAGTATTTT.

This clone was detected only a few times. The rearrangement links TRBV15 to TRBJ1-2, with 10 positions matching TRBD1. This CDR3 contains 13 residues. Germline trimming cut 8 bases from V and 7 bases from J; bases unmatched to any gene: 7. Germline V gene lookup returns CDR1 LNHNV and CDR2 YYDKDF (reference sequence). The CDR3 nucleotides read TGTGCCACCGGCCGGGACAGGGGATGTGGCTACACCTTC. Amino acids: CATGRDRGCGYTF.

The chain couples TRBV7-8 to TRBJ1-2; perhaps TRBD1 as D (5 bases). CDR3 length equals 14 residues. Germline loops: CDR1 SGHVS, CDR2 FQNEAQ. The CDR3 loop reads CAWGPDGTNYGYTF. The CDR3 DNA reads TGTGCGTGGGGCCCGGACGGAACTAACTATGGCTACACCTTC.

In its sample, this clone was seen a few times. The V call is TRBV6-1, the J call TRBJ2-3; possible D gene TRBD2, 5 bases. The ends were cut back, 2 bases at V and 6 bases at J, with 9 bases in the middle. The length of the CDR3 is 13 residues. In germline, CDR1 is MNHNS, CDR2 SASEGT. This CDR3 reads CASSERGYDTQYF. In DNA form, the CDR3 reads TGTGCCAGCAGTGAACGGGGTTACGATACGCAGTATTTT.

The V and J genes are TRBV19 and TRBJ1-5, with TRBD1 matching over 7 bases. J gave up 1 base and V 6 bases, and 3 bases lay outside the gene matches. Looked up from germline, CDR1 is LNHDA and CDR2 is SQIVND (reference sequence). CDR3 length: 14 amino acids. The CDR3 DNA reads TGTGCCAGTAGCCAACAGGGGAGCAATCAGCCCCAGCATTTT. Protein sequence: CASSQQGSNQPQHF.

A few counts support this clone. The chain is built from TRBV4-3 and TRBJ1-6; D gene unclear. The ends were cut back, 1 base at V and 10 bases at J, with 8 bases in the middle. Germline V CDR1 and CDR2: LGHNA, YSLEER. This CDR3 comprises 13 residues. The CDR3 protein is CASSQGVVSPLHF. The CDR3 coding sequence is TGCGCCAGCAGCCAAGGCGTAGTATCACCCCTCCACTTT.

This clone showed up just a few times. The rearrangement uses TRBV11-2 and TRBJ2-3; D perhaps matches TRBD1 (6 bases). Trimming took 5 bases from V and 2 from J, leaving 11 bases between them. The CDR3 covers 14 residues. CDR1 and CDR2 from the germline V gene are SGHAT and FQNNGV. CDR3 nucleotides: TGTGCCAGCAGCCGGACAGAGAACACAGATACGCAGTATTTT. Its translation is CASSRTENTDTQYF.

The DNA for the CDR3 is TGTGCCAGCAGCTTGGGAGGAAGCTCCTACGAGCAGTACTTC. Its protein product is CASSLGGSSYEQYF. The rearrangement joins TRBV5-4 to TRBJ2-7; D unclear. This CDR3 is 14 amino acids long. V lost 0 bases, J lost 0 bases, and 7 bases lay in between. Germline CDR1 is SGHNT and CDR2 is YYREEE (reference sequence).

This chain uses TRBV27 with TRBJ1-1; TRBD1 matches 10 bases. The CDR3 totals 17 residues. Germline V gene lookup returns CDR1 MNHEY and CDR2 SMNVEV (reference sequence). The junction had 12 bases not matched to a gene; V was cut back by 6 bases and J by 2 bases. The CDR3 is CASSSVGGTGDNTEAFF. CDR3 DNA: TGTGCCAGCAGCTCCGTCGGTGGGACAGGGGATAACACTGAAGCTTTCTTT.

The CDR3 DNA is TGTGCCTGGGGCCGGACTCGCACCTTTGGCTACACCTTC. Protein product: CAWGRTRTFGYTF. The V gene is TRBV30, the J gene TRBJ1-2; D is unresolved. This CDR3 spans 13 amino acids. Germline V gene data show CDR1 as GTSNPN and CDR2 as SVGIG (reference sequence). Between the trimmed V and J ends, which lost 5 bases and 7 bases, there was a span of 17 bases.

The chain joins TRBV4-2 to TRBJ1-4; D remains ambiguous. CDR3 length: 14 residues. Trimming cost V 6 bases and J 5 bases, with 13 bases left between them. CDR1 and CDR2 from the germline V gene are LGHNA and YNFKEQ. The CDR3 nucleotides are TGTGCCAGCAGTCCTGAGCCGAGGAATGAAAAACTGTTTTTT. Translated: CASSPEPRNEKLFF.

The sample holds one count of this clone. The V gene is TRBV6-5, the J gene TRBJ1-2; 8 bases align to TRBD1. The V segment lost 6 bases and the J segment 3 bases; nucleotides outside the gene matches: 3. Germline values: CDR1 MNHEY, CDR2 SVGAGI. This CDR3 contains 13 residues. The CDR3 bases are TGTGCCAGCAGCGAGGGACAGGACTATGGCTACACCTTC. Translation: CASSEGQDYGYTF.

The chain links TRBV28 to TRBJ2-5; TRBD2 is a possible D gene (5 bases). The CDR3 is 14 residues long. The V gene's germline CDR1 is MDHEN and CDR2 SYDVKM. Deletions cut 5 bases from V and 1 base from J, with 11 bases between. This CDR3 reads CASSSHGGQETQYF. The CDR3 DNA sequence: TGTGCCAGCAGTAGCCATGGAGGCCAAGAGACCCAGTACTTC.

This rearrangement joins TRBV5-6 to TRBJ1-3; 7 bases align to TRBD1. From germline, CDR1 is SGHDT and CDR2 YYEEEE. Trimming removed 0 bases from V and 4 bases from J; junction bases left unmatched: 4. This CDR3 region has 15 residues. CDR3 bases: TGTGCCAGCAGCTTGGGGACAGGTGGAGGAAACACCATATATTTT. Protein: CASSLGTGGGNTIYF.

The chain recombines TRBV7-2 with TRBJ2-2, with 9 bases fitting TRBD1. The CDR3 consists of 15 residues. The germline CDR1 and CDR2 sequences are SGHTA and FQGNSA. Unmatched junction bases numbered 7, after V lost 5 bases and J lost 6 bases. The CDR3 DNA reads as TGTGCCAGCAGCCTCATACAGGGGGCCCCCGGGGAGCTGTTTTTT. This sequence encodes CASSLIQGAPGELFF.